The sequence of this TCR beta chain was determined in a study of T cells expressing NK-cell markers. TCRdb reworked the 5' RACE reads into one entry per CDR3 protein, no DNA. Its table lists a few hundred thousand distinct CDR3 sequences. What was sequenced was blood T cells: a sorted CD56 or NKG2C T cell subset, CD4+ or CD8+ T cells, or bulk PBMC T cells (not recorded which). The TCR comes from a man aged 18 to 30 in good health.

CDR3 in amino acids: CASSLALRQVPEQFF. This chain connects TRBV12-3 or TRBV12-4 to TRBJ2-1; TCRdb proposes TRBD1, but this gene call is untestable without DNA. There are 15 residues in the CDR3.